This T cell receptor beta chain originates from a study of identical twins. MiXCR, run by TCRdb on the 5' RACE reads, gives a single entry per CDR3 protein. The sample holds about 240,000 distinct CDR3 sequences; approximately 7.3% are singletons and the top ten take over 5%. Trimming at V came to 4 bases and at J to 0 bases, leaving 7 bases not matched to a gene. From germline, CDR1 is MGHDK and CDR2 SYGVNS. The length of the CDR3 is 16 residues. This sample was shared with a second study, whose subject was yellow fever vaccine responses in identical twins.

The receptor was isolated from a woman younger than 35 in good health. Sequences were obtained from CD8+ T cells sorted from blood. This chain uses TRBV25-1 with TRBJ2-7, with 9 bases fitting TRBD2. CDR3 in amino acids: CASSAEREDGSYEQYF. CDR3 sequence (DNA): TGTGCCAGCAGTGCTGAGCGGGAGGATGGCTCCTACGAGCAGTACTTC.